These 2 T cell receptor beta chains came from one sample sequenced in a study of cytomegalovirus exposure and HLA in healthy donors. PCR was performed using 60 Vbeta and 13 Jbeta primers. Using immunoSEQ multiplex PCR, the repertoire was profiled, and TCRdb retains in-frame clones only, with some absent. The data show 100,000 to 120,000 clones, around 76% seen once. The sequencing sample was made of PBMCs. These receptors all stem from a man younger than 40 in good health and CMV-seropositive.

J is TRBJ2-3 and V is TRBV5-4, with 7 bases lining up with TRBD1. Germline CDR1 SGHNT, CDR2 YYREEE (reference sequence). The V and J ends lost 6 bases and 6 bases, in that order; junction bases with no gene match: 16. The CDR3 runs to 16 residues. The CDR3 DNA reads as TGTGCCAGCACCGATCGGGACAGTCGAGTTTTGGATACGCAGTATTTT. This encodes CASTDRDSRVLDTQYF.

The chain recombines TRBV7-2 with TRBJ2-5; TRBD2 aligns across 7 bases. Germline V CDR1 and CDR2: SGHTA, FQGNSA. The CDR3 is 14 amino acids. With 5 bases clipped from V and 5 bases from J, the junction kept 8 bases outside the gene matches. The CDR3 is CASSPGRGRETQYF. In nucleotides, the CDR3 is TGTGCCAGCAGCCCGGGGAGGGGCCGGGAGACCCAGTACTTC.